A selection of T cell receptor beta chains follows, all from one sample in a study of shared clonotypes between healthy human individuals. Measured with immunoSEQ multiplex PCR; TCRdb has only the in-frame clones, and not every one. The sample shows 2 million to 3 million clones, 90% to 95% of them seen only once. Sequenced sample: naive CD4+ T cells from PBMCs. The receptors here all came from a man in his late teens or twenties in good health. Some clones in this sample may be carry-over from other donors' samples. Both conserved end residues are part of each CDR3. Fields, in order: CDR3 length, V gene, J gene, CDR3 protein.

cdr3_length: 18; v_call: TRBV5-1; j_call: TRBJ1-5; cdr3_aa: CASSETTGGGGPGQPQHF
cdr3_length: 11; v_call: TRBV19; j_call: TRBJ2-1; cdr3_aa: CASSLYNEQFF
cdr3_length: 16; v_call: TRBV19; j_call: TRBJ2-7; cdr3_aa: CASSVGLAGGSYEQYF
cdr3_length: 14; v_call: TRBV28; j_call: TRBJ2-1; cdr3_aa: CASSLSGTSLEQFF
cdr3_length: 15; v_call: TRBV18; j_call: TRBJ2-1; cdr3_aa: CASSPPGQVPGGQFF
cdr3_length: 14; v_call: TRBV7-2; j_call: TRBJ1-1; cdr3_aa: CASSLEADYTEAFF
cdr3_length: 16; v_call: TRBV28; j_call: TRBJ2-5; cdr3_aa: CASSLDSGKYQETQYF
cdr3_length: 15; v_call: TRBV14; j_call: TRBJ1-2; cdr3_aa: CASSLESRSRYGYTF
cdr3_length: 15; v_call: TRBV6-5; j_call: TRBJ1-5; cdr3_aa: CASSRTGAGNQPQHF
cdr3_length: 17; v_call: TRBV6-1; j_call: TRBJ1-1; cdr3_aa: CASSEPGQNPGETEAFF
cdr3_length: 15; v_call: TRBV7-2; j_call: TRBJ1-5; cdr3_aa: CASSERRGADQPQHF
cdr3_length: 17; v_call: TRBV5-1; j_call: TRBJ2-3; cdr3_aa: CASSSLPGTKLTDTQYF
cdr3_length: 17; v_call: TRBV9; j_call: TRBJ1-3; cdr3_aa: CASSVGKGTSSGNTIYF
cdr3_length: 15; v_call: TRBV5-1; j_call: TRBJ2-1; cdr3_aa: CASSVDRSSYNEQFF
cdr3_length: 16; v_call: TRBV28; j_call: TRBJ1-5; cdr3_aa: CASSYATGGYYQPQHF
cdr3_length: 13; v_call: TRBV4-1; j_call: TRBJ2-3; cdr3_aa: CASSQALGRKQYF
cdr3_length: 15; v_call: TRBV7-9; j_call: TRBJ1-1; cdr3_aa: CASSPQLDLNTEAFF
cdr3_length: 14; v_call: TRBV2; j_call: TRBJ2-7; cdr3_aa: CASTLGGRVYEQYF
cdr3_length: 13; v_call: TRBV27; j_call: TRBJ1-2; cdr3_aa: CASSLSIGVGYTF
cdr3_length: 14; v_call: TRBV18; j_call: TRBJ1-6; cdr3_aa: CASSPGQGNSPLHF
cdr3_length: 14; v_call: TRBV6-1; j_call: TRBJ2-1; cdr3_aa: CASRLGQGPIEQFF
cdr3_length: 14; v_call: TRBV30; j_call: TRBJ1-4; cdr3_aa: CAWSWGTGDEKLFF